This paragraph reports one TCR beta chain. Antigen unknown. Here immunoSEQ multiplex PCR was the method, and the copy in TCRdb shows in-frame clones only, minus some. The data show about 2.4 million clones, 90% to 95% seen once. Trimming cost V 2 bases and J 4 bases, with 17 bases left between them. The CDR3 loop spans 16 amino acids. The germline gives CDR1 SGHRS, CDR2 YFSETQ. The entry originates in a study of shared clonotypes between healthy human individuals. Study-wide context: Each donor contributed plates that comprised three CD4 naive, three CD4 memory, two CD8 naive and one CD8 memory. Findings and caveats of the study: When naive CD4 clonotypes were compared across a few donors, approximately 5% were shared.

Sequencing input: naive CD4+ T cells from PBMCs. Subset defined: CD45RA+ positively selected. The V and J genes are TRBV5-1 and TRBJ2-3; TRBD2 might be the D (6 bases). This TCR came from a young man in good health. Some clones in this sample may be carry-over from other donors' samples. CDR3 in DNA: TGCGCCAGCAGCTTAGGGCGGGACCTTACGGCAGATACGCAGTATTTT. Residues: CASSLGRDLTADTQYF.